Listed below are T cell receptor beta chains from one sample, sequenced in a study of early stage breast cancer tumors. Measured with immunoSEQ multiplex PCR; TCRdb has only the in-frame clones, and not every one. The sample holds around 60,000 clones, roughly 80% seen once. The sequencing input was blood. Every receptor here comes from a person aged 25 to 40 with breast cancer. CDR3s include the opening cysteine and the closing phenylalanine or tryptophan. The D gene is left open where the match is weak. Clone size is stated in some rows and not others, as once, few, many or a class when expanded.

v_call: TRBV6-6; clone_size: few; d_call: NA; cdr3_length: 14; j_call: TRBJ2-3; cdr3_nt: TGTGCCAGCAGCCTCGGAGATACAGGAGATACGCAGTATTTT; cdr3_aa: CASSLGDTGDTQYF
v_call: TRBV21-1; clone_size: few; d_call: NA; cdr3_length: 15; j_call: TRBJ1-4; cdr3_nt: TGTGCCAGCAGCAATGCAGGGGCAACTAATGAAAAACTGTTTTTT; cdr3_aa: CASSNAGATNEKLFF
v_call: TRBV30; clone_size: NA; d_call: NA; cdr3_length: 15; j_call: TRBJ2-1; cdr3_nt: TGTGCCTGGCAGCCGGGCCCAACTACATACAATGAGCAGTTCTTC; cdr3_aa: CAWQPGPTTYNEQFF
v_call: TRBV19; clone_size: NA; d_call: NA; cdr3_length: 14; j_call: TRBJ2-1; cdr3_nt: TGTGCCACCTTAAAACAGGGACACATCAATGAGCAGTTCTTC; cdr3_aa: CATLKQGHINEQFF
v_call: TRBV2; clone_size: NA; d_call: TRBD1; cdr3_length: 15; j_call: TRBJ1-1; cdr3_nt: TGTGCCAGCAGTCCCGGGACAGGGGGGAACACTGAAGCTTTCTTT; cdr3_aa: CASSPGTGGNTEAFF
v_call: TRBV5-5; clone_size: NA; d_call: TRBD2; cdr3_length: 15; j_call: TRBJ2-1; cdr3_nt: TGTGCCAGCAGCTCACTAGCGGGGTCCTACAATGAGCAGTTCTTC; cdr3_aa: CASSSLAGSYNEQFF
v_call: TRBV6-1; clone_size: NA; d_call: NA; cdr3_length: 15; j_call: TRBJ1-2; cdr3_nt: TGTGCCAGCATTATAACACGGATCGTTAGCTATGGCTACACCTTC; cdr3_aa: CASIITRIVSYGYTF
v_call: TRBV7-3; clone_size: NA; d_call: TRBD2; cdr3_length: 16; j_call: TRBJ2-3; cdr3_nt: TGTGCCAGCAGCTCAAGGGGACTAGCGGGAACAGATACGCAGTATTTT; cdr3_aa: CASSSRGLAGTDTQYF
v_call: TRBV6-5; clone_size: NA; d_call: TRBD2; cdr3_length: 16; j_call: TRBJ2-7; cdr3_nt: TGTGCCAGCAGTTCCATTAATAGCGGGAGGTCCTACGAGCAGTACTTC; cdr3_aa: CASSSINSGRSYEQYF
v_call: TRBV7-6; clone_size: NA; d_call: TRBD1; cdr3_length: 15; j_call: TRBJ2-5; cdr3_nt: TGTGCCAGCAGCCGGCCCGGGACAGGGACGGAGACCCAGTACTTC; cdr3_aa: CASSRPGTGTETQYF
v_call: TRBV10-3; clone_size: NA; d_call: NA; cdr3_length: 14; j_call: TRBJ2-7; cdr3_nt: TGTGCCATCAGTTCGACAGGCCCGACCTACGAGCAGTACTTC; cdr3_aa: CAISSTGPTYEQYF
v_call: TRBV7-9; clone_size: NA; d_call: NA; cdr3_length: 13; j_call: TRBJ2-2; cdr3_nt: TGTGCCAGCAGCTTCTGGGATATTGAGGAGCTGTTTTTT; cdr3_aa: CASSFWDIEELFF
v_call: TRBV27; clone_size: NA; d_call: TRBD1; cdr3_length: 14; j_call: TRBJ1-2; cdr3_nt: TGTGCCAGCAGTGGGACAGGGGGCCCCTATGGCTACACCTTC; cdr3_aa: CASSGTGGPYGYTF
v_call: TRBV27; clone_size: NA; d_call: TRBD2; cdr3_length: 14; j_call: TRBJ2-1; cdr3_nt: TGTGCCTCTTCAAGCGGGAGTTTTATGTCTTTCCAGTTCTTC; cdr3_aa: CASSSGSFMSFQFF
v_call: TRBV5-1; clone_size: NA; d_call: NA; cdr3_length: 14; j_call: TRBJ2-7; cdr3_nt: TGCGCCAGCAGAACGGGGGGCGCTCCCTACGAGCAGTACTTC; cdr3_aa: CASRTGGAPYEQYF
v_call: TRBV19; clone_size: NA; d_call: TRBD1; cdr3_length: 15; j_call: TRBJ2-1; cdr3_nt: TGTGCCAGTAGGTCTCCGGGACAGGTATACAATGAGCAGTTCTTC; cdr3_aa: CASRSPGQVYNEQFF
v_call: TRBV4-3; clone_size: once; d_call: NA; cdr3_length: 13; j_call: TRBJ1-2; cdr3_nt: TGCGCCAGCAGCCAAGAAAGGGCGTCGGGCTACACCTTC; cdr3_aa: CASSQERASGYTF
v_call: TRBV28; clone_size: NA; d_call: TRBD1; cdr3_length: 14; j_call: TRBJ1-1; cdr3_nt: TGTGCCAGCCCGGACAGGATCATGAACACTGAAGCTTTCTTT; cdr3_aa: CASPDRIMNTEAFF
v_call: TRBV20-1; clone_size: few; d_call: NA; cdr3_length: 11; j_call: TRBJ1-1; cdr3_nt: TGCAGTGCTAGTACCGGGGCTGAAGCTTTCTTT; cdr3_aa: CSASTGAEAFF
v_call: TRBV7-2; clone_size: NA; d_call: TRBD2; cdr3_length: 15; j_call: TRBJ2-2; cdr3_nt: TGTGCCAGCAGCTTAACTAGCGGGAACACCGGGGAGCTGTTTTTT; cdr3_aa: CASSLTSGNTGELFF
v_call: TRBV5-6; clone_size: NA; d_call: TRBD1; cdr3_length: 18; j_call: TRBJ1-3; cdr3_nt: TGTGCCAGCAGCTTATTCGACAGGGTCGTACTCTCTGGAAACACCATATATTTT; cdr3_aa: CASSLFDRVVLSGNTIYF
v_call: TRBV7-2; clone_size: NA; d_call: NA; cdr3_length: 13; j_call: TRBJ2-1; cdr3_nt: TGTGCCAGCAGCTTAGCGAGAGGTGATGAGCAGTTCTTC; cdr3_aa: CASSLARGDEQFF
v_call: TRBV5-1; clone_size: NA; d_call: NA; cdr3_length: 15; j_call: TRBJ2-5; cdr3_nt: TGCGCCAGCAGCTTGGTATTGGTGGGACAAGAGACCCAGTACTTC; cdr3_aa: CASSLVLVGQETQYF
v_call: TRBV30; clone_size: NA; d_call: NA; cdr3_length: 14; j_call: TRBJ1-2; cdr3_nt: TGTGCCTGGAGTGTACGAGGGTTCGGCTATGGCTACACCTTC; cdr3_aa: CAWSVRGFGYGYTF
v_call: TRBV5-6; clone_size: NA; d_call: NA; cdr3_length: 15; j_call: TRBJ2-3; cdr3_nt: TGTGCCAGCTATCCAGGGCAACAGGCAAGCGCCGCAGGGTATTTT; cdr3_aa: CASYPGQQASAAGYF
v_call: TRBV19; clone_size: NA; d_call: NA; cdr3_length: 14; j_call: TRBJ2-7; cdr3_nt: TGTGCCAGTAGTATAGGCCCGGGGCCCTACGAGCAGTACTTC; cdr3_aa: CASSIGPGPYEQYF
v_call: TRBV6-1; clone_size: NA; d_call: NA; cdr3_length: 18; j_call: TRBJ1-4; cdr3_nt: TGTGCCAGCAGTGATTTCACTAGTGGTTCCCTAAGTTATGAAAAACTGTTTTTT; cdr3_aa: CASSDFTSGSLSYEKLFF
v_call: TRBV7-9; clone_size: NA; d_call: NA; cdr3_length: 16; j_call: TRBJ1-1; cdr3_nt: TGTGCCAGCAGCTGGGGAAGTACAGGGTTGAACACTGAAGCTTTCTTT; cdr3_aa: CASSWGSTGLNTEAFF
v_call: TRBV30; clone_size: once; d_call: TRBD1; cdr3_length: 15; j_call: TRBJ2-7; cdr3_nt: TGTGCCTGGAGTTGGACAGGCAAAAGCTCCTACGAGCAGTACTTC; cdr3_aa: CAWSWTGKSSYEQYF
v_call: TRBV21-1; clone_size: NA; d_call: NA; cdr3_length: 14; j_call: TRBJ2-5; cdr3_nt: TGTGCCAGCGTCAGAAGGGCCTTCCAAGAGACCCAGTACTTC; cdr3_aa: CASVRRAFQETQYF
v_call: TRBV5-4; clone_size: once; d_call: NA; cdr3_length: 13; j_call: TRBJ1-1; cdr3_nt: TGTGCCAGCAGCCCGGGACTATCCTTTGAAGCTTTCTTT; cdr3_aa: CASSPGLSFEAFF
v_call: TRBV19; clone_size: few; d_call: TRBD1; cdr3_length: 16; j_call: TRBJ1-2; cdr3_nt: TGTGCCAGTAGTCCGGGACAGGGGTCCATCAACTATGGCTACACCTTC; cdr3_aa: CASSPGQGSINYGYTF
v_call: TRBV4-3; clone_size: NA; d_call: NA; cdr3_length: 13; j_call: TRBJ2-1; cdr3_nt: TGCGCCAGCAGCTCCCGACTTGGGGTTGAGCAGTTCTTC; cdr3_aa: CASSSRLGVEQFF
v_call: TRBV6-6; clone_size: NA; d_call: NA; cdr3_length: 13; j_call: TRBJ2-3; cdr3_nt: TGTGCCAGCAGTTACTCGGGCGGAGATACGCAGTATTTT; cdr3_aa: CASSYSGGDTQYF
v_call: TRBV7-3; clone_size: NA; d_call: NA; cdr3_length: 14; j_call: TRBJ2-6; cdr3_nt: TGTGCCAGCAGCTTGTTCTCTGGGGCCAACGTCCTGACTTTC; cdr3_aa: CASSLFSGANVLTF
v_call: TRBV2; clone_size: NA; d_call: NA; cdr3_length: 17; j_call: TRBJ2-3; cdr3_nt: TGTGCCAGCAGTGACCTTCTTTATGGAGCTAGTACAGATACGCAGTATTTT; cdr3_aa: CASSDLLYGASTDTQYF
v_call: TRBV2; clone_size: few; d_call: TRBD2; cdr3_length: 15; j_call: TRBJ2-2; cdr3_nt: TGTGCCAGCAGCCCCCTAGCGGGAGACACCGGGGAGCTGTTTTTT; cdr3_aa: CASSPLAGDTGELFF
v_call: TRBV30; clone_size: NA; d_call: NA; cdr3_length: 14; j_call: TRBJ1-4; cdr3_nt: TGTGCCTGGAGTGTACTACAGGGCAGAGAAAAACTGTTTTTT; cdr3_aa: CAWSVLQGREKLFF
v_call: TRBV12-5; clone_size: few; d_call: NA; cdr3_length: 17; j_call: TRBJ1-3; cdr3_nt: TGTGCTAGTGGTTTGGTACCGGGTCGCCTCTCTGGAAACACCATATATTTT; cdr3_aa: CASGLVPGRLSGNTIYF
v_call: TRBV7-2; clone_size: NA; d_call: NA; cdr3_length: 13; j_call: TRBJ2-7; cdr3_nt: TGTGCCAGCAGCTTAGAGAGCGTCTACGAGCAGTACTTC; cdr3_aa: CASSLESVYEQYF
v_call: TRBV7-3; clone_size: NA; d_call: NA; cdr3_length: 16; j_call: TRBJ2-7; cdr3_nt: TGTGCCAGCAGCTTAGAACCTCGGGGTGGAGTTGGCGAGCAGTACTTC; cdr3_aa: CASSLEPRGGVGEQYF
v_call: TRBV30; clone_size: NA; d_call: NA; cdr3_length: 15; j_call: TRBJ2-5; cdr3_nt: TGTGCCTGGAATTACGGAGGGGGTCCCCAGGAGACCCAGTACTTC; cdr3_aa: CAWNYGGGPQETQYF
v_call: TRBV10-3; clone_size: NA; d_call: TRBD2; cdr3_length: 16; j_call: TRBJ2-7; cdr3_nt: TGTGCCATCAGCGGGACTAGCGGGAGTTTCTCGGACGAGCAGTACTTC; cdr3_aa: CAISGTSGSFSDEQYF
v_call: TRBV6-5; clone_size: few; d_call: TRBD1; cdr3_length: 13; j_call: TRBJ1-1; cdr3_nt: TGTGCCAGCAGTGTTCCGGGACAGGGGGAAGCTTTCTTT; cdr3_aa: CASSVPGQGEAFF
v_call: TRBV4-1; clone_size: NA; d_call: NA; cdr3_length: 16; j_call: TRBJ1-5; cdr3_nt: TGCGCCAGCAGCCAAGACCGGGGTCATAGCAATCAGCCCCAGCATTTT; cdr3_aa: CASSQDRGHSNQPQHF
v_call: TRBV11-2; clone_size: NA; d_call: TRBD2; cdr3_length: 16; j_call: TRBJ2-3; cdr3_nt: TGTGCCAGCAGCTTGGGACTAGCGGGAATCACAGATACGCAGTATTTT; cdr3_aa: CASSLGLAGITDTQYF
v_call: TRBV18; clone_size: few; d_call: TRBD1; cdr3_length: 14; j_call: TRBJ1-1; cdr3_nt: TGTGCCAGCTCACCCGCCAGGGGGCCAACTGAAGCTTTCTTT; cdr3_aa: CASSPARGPTEAFF
v_call: TRBV9; clone_size: NA; d_call: NA; cdr3_length: 14; j_call: TRBJ2-1; cdr3_nt: TGTGCCAGCAGCCCAGCGTTAATTGCTAGTGAGCAGTTCTTC; cdr3_aa: CASSPALIASEQFF
v_call: TRBV5-1; clone_size: NA; d_call: NA; cdr3_length: 13; j_call: TRBJ1-1; cdr3_nt: TGCGCCAGCAGCTTGACACAGGGATGGGGCGGAATCTTT; cdr3_aa: CASSLTQGWGGIF
v_call: TRBV30; clone_size: few; d_call: NA; cdr3_length: 13; j_call: TRBJ1-6; cdr3_nt: TGTGCCTGGAGTCCACCGGCGGTTTCACCCCTCCACTTT; cdr3_aa: CAWSPPAVSPLHF
v_call: TRBV5-1; clone_size: NA; d_call: TRBD2; cdr3_length: 16; j_call: TRBJ2-7; cdr3_nt: TGCGCCAGCAGCACCGGGTGGACTAGCGGGGCCTACGAGCAGTACTTC; cdr3_aa: CASSTGWTSGAYEQYF
v_call: TRBV2; clone_size: NA; d_call: NA; cdr3_length: 13; j_call: TRBJ1-5; cdr3_nt: TGTGCCAGCAGCGTCCAGGGTGACCAGCCCCAGCATTTT; cdr3_aa: CASSVQGDQPQHF
v_call: TRBV25-1; clone_size: NA; d_call: NA; cdr3_length: 15; j_call: TRBJ1-1; cdr3_nt: TGTGCCAGCAGTGCCCACGGGACCCTATCGGGTGAAGCTTTCTTT; cdr3_aa: CASSAHGTLSGEAFF
v_call: TRBV4-1; clone_size: NA; d_call: TRBD2; cdr3_length: 17; j_call: TRBJ2-1; cdr3_nt: TGCGCCAGCAGCCAAGGTTCCCTAGCGGCCTCCTACAATGAGCAGTTCTTC; cdr3_aa: CASSQGSLAASYNEQFF
v_call: TRBV10-1; clone_size: once; d_call: NA; cdr3_length: 15; j_call: TRBJ2-2; cdr3_nt: TGCGCCAGCAATCGTGAGCGGGTTGGCACCGGGGAGCTGTTTTTT; cdr3_aa: CASNRERVGTGELFF
v_call: TRBV15; clone_size: NA; d_call: TRBD2; cdr3_length: 14; j_call: TRBJ2-7; cdr3_nt: TGTGCCACCAGCAGAGTAGCGGGAGAGCTCGAGCAGTACTTC; cdr3_aa: CATSRVAGELEQYF
v_call: TRBV18; clone_size: NA; d_call: NA; cdr3_length: 14; j_call: TRBJ2-5; cdr3_nt: TGTGCCAGCTCACCGATGGACAAAACGGAGACCCAGTACTTC; cdr3_aa: CASSPMDKTETQYF
v_call: TRBV30; clone_size: once; d_call: NA; cdr3_length: 14; j_call: TRBJ1-6; cdr3_nt: TGTGCCTGGAGGGCGGGTTTCGATAATTCACCCCTCCACTTT; cdr3_aa: CAWRAGFDNSPLHF
v_call: TRBV6-5; clone_size: NA; d_call: NA; cdr3_length: 13; j_call: TRBJ1-2; cdr3_nt: TGTGCCAGCAGTGGGACACGGGGCTATGGCTACACCTTC; cdr3_aa: CASSGTRGYGYTF
v_call: TRBV5-1; clone_size: NA; d_call: TRBD2; cdr3_length: 17; j_call: TRBJ2-6; cdr3_nt: TGCGCCAGCAGCTTGGGGCTAGCGGGAGCTGGGGCCAACGTCCTGACTTTC; cdr3_aa: CASSLGLAGAGANVLTF